The sequence of this T cell receptor beta chain was determined in a study of cytomegalovirus exposure and HLA in healthy donors. General study findings and limits: Researchers had no immune exposure information except CMV serostatus available.

13 Jbeta primers and 60 Vbeta primers were used for the PCR. This table comes from immunoSEQ multiplex PCR, and its TCRdb copy is limited to in-frame clones, with some not included. This table holds under 70,000 clones. The CDR3 runs 12 residues. Germline assignment: CDR1 GTSNPN and CDR2 SVGIG (reference sequence). As for this clone: The antigen remains undetermined. One end of the junction fails to match germline, which may point to a read error.

The chain is built from TRBV30 and TRBJ2-5; 9 bases line up with TRBD2. The specimen was PBMCs. The sequence derives from a young woman in good health and CMV-seropositive. CDR3 loop: CAWRLAGENQYF. The DNA of the CDR3 is TGTGCCTGGAGGTTAGCGGGAGAGAACCAGTACTTC.